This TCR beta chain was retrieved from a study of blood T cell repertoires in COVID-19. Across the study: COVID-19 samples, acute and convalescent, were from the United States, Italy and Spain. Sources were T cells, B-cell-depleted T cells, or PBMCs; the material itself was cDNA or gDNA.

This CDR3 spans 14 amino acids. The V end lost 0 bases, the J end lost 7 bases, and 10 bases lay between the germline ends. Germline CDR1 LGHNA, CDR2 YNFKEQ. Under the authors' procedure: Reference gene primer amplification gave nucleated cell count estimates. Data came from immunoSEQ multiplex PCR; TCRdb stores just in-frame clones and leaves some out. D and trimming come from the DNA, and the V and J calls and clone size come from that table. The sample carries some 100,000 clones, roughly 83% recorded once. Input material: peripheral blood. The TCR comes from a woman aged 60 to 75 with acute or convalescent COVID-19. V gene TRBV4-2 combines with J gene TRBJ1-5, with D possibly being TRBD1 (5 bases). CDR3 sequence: CASSQDLGGQPQHF. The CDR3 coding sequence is TGTGCCAGCAGCCAAGATCTGGGGGGGCAGCCCCAGCATTTT.